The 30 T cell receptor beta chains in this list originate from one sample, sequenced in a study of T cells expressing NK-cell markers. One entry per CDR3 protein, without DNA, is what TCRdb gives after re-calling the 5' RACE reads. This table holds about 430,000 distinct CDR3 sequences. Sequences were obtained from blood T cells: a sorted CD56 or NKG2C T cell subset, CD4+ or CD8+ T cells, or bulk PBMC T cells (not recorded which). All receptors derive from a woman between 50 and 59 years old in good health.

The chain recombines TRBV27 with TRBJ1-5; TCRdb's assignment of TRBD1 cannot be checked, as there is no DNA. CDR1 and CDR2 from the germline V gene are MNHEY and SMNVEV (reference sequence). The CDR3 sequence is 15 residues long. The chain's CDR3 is CASSRTGQSNQPQHF.

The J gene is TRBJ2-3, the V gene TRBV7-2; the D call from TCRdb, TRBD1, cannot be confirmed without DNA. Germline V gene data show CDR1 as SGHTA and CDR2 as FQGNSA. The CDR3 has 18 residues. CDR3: CASSLWGGGTSSTDTQYF.

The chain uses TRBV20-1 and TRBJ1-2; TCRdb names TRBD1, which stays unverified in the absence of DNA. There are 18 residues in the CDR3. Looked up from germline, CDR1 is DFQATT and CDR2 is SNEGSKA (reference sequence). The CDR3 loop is CSARVRVKLTGAFYGYTF.

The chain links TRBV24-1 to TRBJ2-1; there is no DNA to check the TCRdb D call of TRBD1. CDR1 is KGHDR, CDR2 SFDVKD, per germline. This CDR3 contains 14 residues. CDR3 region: CATSRGPPGNEQFF.

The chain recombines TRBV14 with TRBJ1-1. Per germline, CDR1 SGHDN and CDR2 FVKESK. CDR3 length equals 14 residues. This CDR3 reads CASSPRPMASEAFF.

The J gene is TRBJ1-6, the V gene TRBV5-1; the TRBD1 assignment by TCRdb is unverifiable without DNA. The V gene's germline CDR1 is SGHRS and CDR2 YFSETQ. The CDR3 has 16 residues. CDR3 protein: CASSLLPGGADSPLHF.

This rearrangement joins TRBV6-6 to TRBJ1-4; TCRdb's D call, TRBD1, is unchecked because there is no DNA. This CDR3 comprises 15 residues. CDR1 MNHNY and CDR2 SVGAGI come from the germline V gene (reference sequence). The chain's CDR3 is CASSYSRTEGGKLFF.

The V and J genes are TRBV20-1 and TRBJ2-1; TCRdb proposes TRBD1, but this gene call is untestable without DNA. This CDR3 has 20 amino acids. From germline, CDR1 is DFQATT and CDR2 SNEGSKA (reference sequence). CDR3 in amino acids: CSVPGGRGVKEYGLNNEQFF.

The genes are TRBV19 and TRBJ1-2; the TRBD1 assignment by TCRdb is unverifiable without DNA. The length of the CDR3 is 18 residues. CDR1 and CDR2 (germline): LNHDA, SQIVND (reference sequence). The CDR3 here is CASSIDRKEGILRYGYTF.

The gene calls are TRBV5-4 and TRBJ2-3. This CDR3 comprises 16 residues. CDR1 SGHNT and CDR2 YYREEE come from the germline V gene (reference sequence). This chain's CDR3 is CASSLETTRSTDTQYF.

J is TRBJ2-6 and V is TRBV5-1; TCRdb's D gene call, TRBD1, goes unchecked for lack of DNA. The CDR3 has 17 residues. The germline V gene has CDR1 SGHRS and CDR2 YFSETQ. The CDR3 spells CASSLVQGNSGANVLTF.

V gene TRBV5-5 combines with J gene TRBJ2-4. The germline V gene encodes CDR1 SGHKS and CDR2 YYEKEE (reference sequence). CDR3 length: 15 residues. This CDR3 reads CASSLAVLAKNIQYF.

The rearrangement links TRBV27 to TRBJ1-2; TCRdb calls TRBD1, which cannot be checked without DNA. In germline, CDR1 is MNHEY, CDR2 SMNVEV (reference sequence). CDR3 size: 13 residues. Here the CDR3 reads CASGKQGVYGYTF.

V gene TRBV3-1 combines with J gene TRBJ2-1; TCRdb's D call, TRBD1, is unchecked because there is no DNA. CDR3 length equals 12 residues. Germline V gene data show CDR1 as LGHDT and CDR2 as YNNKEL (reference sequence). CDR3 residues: CASSQLSAEQFF.

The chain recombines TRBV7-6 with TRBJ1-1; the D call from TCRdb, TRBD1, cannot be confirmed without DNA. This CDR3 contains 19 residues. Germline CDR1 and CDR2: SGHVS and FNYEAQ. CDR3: CASSLALRGAGGLNTEAFF. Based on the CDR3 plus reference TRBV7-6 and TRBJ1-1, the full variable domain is GAGVSQSPRYKVTKRGQDVALRCDPISGHVSLYWYRQALGQGPEFLTYFNYEAQQDKSGLPNDRFSAERPEGSISTLTIQRTEQRDSAMYRCASSLALRGAGGLNTEAFFGQGTRLTVV.

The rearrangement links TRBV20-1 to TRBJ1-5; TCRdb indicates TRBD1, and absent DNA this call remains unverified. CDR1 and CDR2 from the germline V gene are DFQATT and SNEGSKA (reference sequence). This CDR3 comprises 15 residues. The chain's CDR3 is CSAKDRAFSQLPQHF.

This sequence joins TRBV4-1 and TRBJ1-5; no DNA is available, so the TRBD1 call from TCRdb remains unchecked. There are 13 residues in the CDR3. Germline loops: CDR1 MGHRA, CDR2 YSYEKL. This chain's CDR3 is CASSQVRGQPQHF.

This CDR3 is CASSLLPGASYEQYF. The genes are TRBV7-6 and TRBJ2-7; lacking DNA, the TRBD1 call made by TCRdb goes unchecked. CDR1 and CDR2 from the germline V gene are SGHVS and FNYEAQ. The CDR3 has 15 amino acids.

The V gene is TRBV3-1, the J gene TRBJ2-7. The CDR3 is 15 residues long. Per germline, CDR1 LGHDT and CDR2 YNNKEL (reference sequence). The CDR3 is CASSQDVVRAYEQYF.

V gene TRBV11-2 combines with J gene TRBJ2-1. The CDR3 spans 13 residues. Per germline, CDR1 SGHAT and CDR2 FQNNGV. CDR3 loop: CASSKEMNNEQFF. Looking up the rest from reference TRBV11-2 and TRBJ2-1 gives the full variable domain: EAGVAQSPRYKIIEKRQSVAFWCNPISGHATLYWYQQILGQGPKLLIQFQNNGVVDDSQLPKDRFSAERLKGVDSTLKIQPAKLEDSAVYLCASSKEMNNEQFFGPGTRLTVL.

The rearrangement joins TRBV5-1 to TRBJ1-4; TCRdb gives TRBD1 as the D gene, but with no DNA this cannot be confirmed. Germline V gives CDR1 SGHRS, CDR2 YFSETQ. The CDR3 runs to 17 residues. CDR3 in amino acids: CASSRGTGALRVEKLFF.

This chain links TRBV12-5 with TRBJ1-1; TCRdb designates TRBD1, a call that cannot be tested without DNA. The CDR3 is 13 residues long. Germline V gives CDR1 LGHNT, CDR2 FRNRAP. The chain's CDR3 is CASGFRGTTEAFF.

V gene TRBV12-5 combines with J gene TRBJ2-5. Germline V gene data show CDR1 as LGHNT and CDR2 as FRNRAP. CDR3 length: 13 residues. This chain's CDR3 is CASGLWIRETQYF.

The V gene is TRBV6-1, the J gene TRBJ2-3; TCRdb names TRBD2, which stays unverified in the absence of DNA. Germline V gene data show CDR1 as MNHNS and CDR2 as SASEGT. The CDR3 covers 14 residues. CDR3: CATPETTGTDTQYF.

CDR3 sequence reads: CASSLEASGWRNEQFF. The chain is built from TRBV5-1 and TRBJ2-1; TCRdb designates TRBD2, a call that cannot be tested without DNA. Germline V gene sequence: CDR1 SGHRS, CDR2 YFSETQ. The CDR3 runs to 16 residues.

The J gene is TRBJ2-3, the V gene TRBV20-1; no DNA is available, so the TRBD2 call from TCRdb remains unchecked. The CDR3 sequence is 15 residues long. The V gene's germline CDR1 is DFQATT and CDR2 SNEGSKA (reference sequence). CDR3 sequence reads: CSARDRRATHDTQYF.

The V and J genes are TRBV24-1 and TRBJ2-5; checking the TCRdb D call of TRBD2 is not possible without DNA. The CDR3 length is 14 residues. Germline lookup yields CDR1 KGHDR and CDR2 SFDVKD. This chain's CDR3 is CATSGQTSEETQYF.

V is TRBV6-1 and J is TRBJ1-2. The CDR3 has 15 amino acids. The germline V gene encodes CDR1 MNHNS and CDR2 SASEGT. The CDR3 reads CASSDVGRANYGYTF.

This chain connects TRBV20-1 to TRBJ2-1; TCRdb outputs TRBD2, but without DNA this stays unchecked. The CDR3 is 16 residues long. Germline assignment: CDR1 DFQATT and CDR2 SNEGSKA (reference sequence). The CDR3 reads CSASWASASSYNEQFF.

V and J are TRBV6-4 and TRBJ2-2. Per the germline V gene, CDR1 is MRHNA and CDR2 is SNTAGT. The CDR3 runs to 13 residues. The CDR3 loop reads CASSLAPDGELFF.